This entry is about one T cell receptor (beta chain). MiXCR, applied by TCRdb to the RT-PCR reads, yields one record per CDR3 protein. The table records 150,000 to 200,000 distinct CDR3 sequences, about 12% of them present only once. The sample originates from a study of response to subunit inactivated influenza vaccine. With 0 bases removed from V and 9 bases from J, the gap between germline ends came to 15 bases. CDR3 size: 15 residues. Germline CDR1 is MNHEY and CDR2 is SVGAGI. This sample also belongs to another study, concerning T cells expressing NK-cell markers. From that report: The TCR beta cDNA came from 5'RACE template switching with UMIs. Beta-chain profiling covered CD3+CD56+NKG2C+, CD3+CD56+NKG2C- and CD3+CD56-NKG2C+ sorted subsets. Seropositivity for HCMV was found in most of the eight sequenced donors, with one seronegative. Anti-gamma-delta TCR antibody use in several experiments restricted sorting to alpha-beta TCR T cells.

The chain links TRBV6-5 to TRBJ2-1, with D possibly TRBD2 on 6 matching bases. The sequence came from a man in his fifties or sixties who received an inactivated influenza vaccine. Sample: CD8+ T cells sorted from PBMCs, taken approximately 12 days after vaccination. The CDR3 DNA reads TGTGCCAGCAGTTACTCGACAGCACCGCGGGGTGAGCAGTTCTTC. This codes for CASSYSTAPRGEQFF.